Below are 18 T cell receptor beta chains sequenced from a single sample in a study of cytomegalovirus exposure and HLA in healthy donors. The PCR had 60 Vbeta and 13 Jbeta primers. Profiling relied on immunoSEQ multiplex PCR, and the TCRdb table lists in-frame clones only, not all of them. Among under 200,000 clones listed, 80% to 85% were seen once. The sequencing input was PBMCs. The receptor set was obtained from a woman younger than 30 in good health and CMV-seronegative.

This clone was detected only once. The gene calls are TRBV5-1 and TRBJ2-2; D is ambiguous. The CDR3 contains 15 residues. Trimming removed 1 base at V and 6 bases at J, with 13 bases between. Germline V gene data show CDR1 as SGHRS and CDR2 as YFSETQ. This CDR3 is CASSLLSTSAGELFF. CDR3 nucleotide sequence: TGCGCCAGCAGCTTGTTGAGTACGTCCGCCGGGGAGCTGTTTTTT. The full variable domain, with the rest looked up from reference TRBV5-1 and TRBJ2-2, is KAGVTQTPRYLIKTRGQQVTLSCSPISGHRSVSWYQQTPGQGLQFLFEYFSETQRNKGNFPGRFSGRQFSNSRSEMNVSTLELGDSALYLCASSLLSTSAGELFFGEGSRLTVL.

The chain has TRBV28 and TRBJ2-7; D may be TRBD2 (5 bases). Germline loops: CDR1 MDHEN, CDR2 SYDVKM. The V gene lost 4 bases and the J gene lost 6 bases, with 10 bases spanning the gap. CDR3 length: 12 amino acids. CDR3 bases: TGTGCCAGCAGTTCTGTGGGAGTCGAGCAGTACTTC. Protein product: CASSSVGVEQYF.

The chain uses TRBV7-9 and TRBJ2-1; 12 bases align to TRBD2. The trim removed 1 base at V and 10 bases at J, leaving 8 bases unmatched. Germline V lookup: CDR1 SEHNR, CDR2 FQNEAQ (reference sequence). The CDR3 has 16 residues. CDR3 residues: CASSLEPGLAGVEQFF. DNA for the CDR3: TGTGCCAGCAGCTTAGAACCGGGACTAGCGGGCGTAGAGCAGTTCTTC.

This clone came up a few times. The V and J genes are TRBV19 and TRBJ2-7; the match to TRBD2 covers 10 bases. CDR3 length equals 12 residues. CDR1 and CDR2 (germline): LNHDA, SQIVND (reference sequence). The CDR3 sequence is CAPSGSNDEQYF. Here the CDR3 DNA reads TGTGCGCCTAGCGGGAGTAACGACGAGCAGTACTTC.

The chain couples TRBV10-2 to TRBJ1-6; TRBD1 matches at 9 bases. Germline CDR1 and CDR2: WSHSY and SAAADI. This CDR3 spans 14 amino acids. V shed 7 bases, J shed 6 bases, and the junction held 4 bases outside the gene matches. The CDR3 DNA is TGCGCCAGCATCCCGACAGGGGGTAATTCACCCCTCCACTTT. This encodes CASIPTGGNSPLHF.

The rearrangement uses TRBV29-1 and TRBJ1-1, with D possibly matching TRBD1 (5 bases). Germline CDR1 is SQVTM and CDR2 is ANQGSEA. This CDR3 has 12 residues. The V gene lost 4 bases and the J gene lost 7 bases, with 13 bases spanning the gap. Here the CDR3 DNA reads TGCAGCGTTGCCGCAGGGTATAGTGAAGCTTTCTTT. This codes for CSVAAGYSEAFF.

This sequence joins TRBV7-9 and TRBJ1-1; TRBD1 matches at 7 bases. Germline CDR1 SEHNR, CDR2 FQNEAQ (reference sequence). Trimming took 7 bases from V and 1 from J; bases not matched to a gene: 9. The CDR3 extends over 15 amino acids. CDR3 DNA sequence: TGTGCCAGCACCAGGACAGGCGACGCGAACACTGAAGCTTTCTTT. It is translated as CASTRTGDANTEAFF.

The table lists this clone with a few counts. CDR3: CASSWEDGTLRGAFF. The CDR3 coding sequence is TGTGCCAGCAGTTGGGAAGACGGGACACTCAGAGGAGCTTTCTTT. The chain is built from TRBV6-6 and TRBJ1-1, with a weak D call TRBD1 (6 bases). CDR3 length: 15 residues. Germline CDR1 MNHNY, CDR2 SVGAGI (reference sequence). V lost 4 bases to trimming and J lost 10 bases, with 22 bases between them.

J is TRBJ1-5 and V is TRBV28; weak D call: TRBD1 (5 bases). V was trimmed by 7 bases and J by 6 bases, leaving 19 bases between them. This CDR3 region has 15 residues. CDR1 and CDR2 (germline): MDHEN, SYDVKM. In nucleotides, the CDR3 is TGTGCCAGCACTTCCCCGGACAAACTGAGTCAGCCCCAGCATTTT. It specifies CASTSPDKLSQPQHF. Together with reference TRBV28 and TRBJ1-5, the CDR3 gives the full variable domain: DVKVTQSSRYLVKRTGEKVFLECVQDMDHENMFWYRQDPGLGLRLIYFSYDVKMKEKGDIPEGYSVSREKKERFSLILESASTNQTSMYLCASTSPDKLSQPQHFGDGTRLSIL.

The V and J genes are TRBV6-4 and TRBJ1-2; 8 positions agree with TRBD1. Germline CDR1 and CDR2: MRHNA and SNTAGT. The junction had 11 bases not matched to a gene; V was cut back by 6 bases and J by 2 bases. The CDR3 has 16 residues. The CDR3 reads CASSASWGQVNYGYTF. CDR3 DNA sequence: TGTGCCAGCAGCGCAAGCTGGGGACAGGTGAACTATGGCTACACCTTC.

This sequence joins TRBV6-5 and TRBJ2-5, with 8 nucleotides matching TRBD1. V was clipped by 7 bases and J by 2 bases; unmatched bases: 6. The germline CDR1 and CDR2 sequences are MNHEY and SVGAGI. The CDR3 runs to 14 residues. The DNA of the CDR3 is TGTGCCAGCAACTTACAGGGGGGACAAGAGACCCAGTACTTC. Protein sequence: CASNLQGGQETQYF.

As to this clone: One end of the junction does not line up with germline, which may come from a read error. The V call is TRBV25-1, the J call TRBJ2-7; weak D call: TRBD2 (6 bases). The CDR3 has 11 residues. The germline CDR1 and CDR2 sequences are MGHDK and SYGVNS. The CDR3 DNA sequence: TGTGCCAGCAGTGACAGATCTAGCGTCCACTTC. It yields the protein CASSDRSSVHF.

This clone was seen a handful of times. J is TRBJ1-1 and V is TRBV10-3; D is uncertain. The CDR3 runs 18 residues. Germline CDR1 reads ENHRY; CDR2 reads SYGVKD. V lost 4 bases and J lost 1, with 22 bases in between. CDR3: CAISGKGLETTGNTEAFF. CDR3 coding DNA: TGTGCCATCAGTGGGAAAGGTTTGGAAACCACGGGGAACACTGAAGCTTTCTTT.

The gene calls are TRBV18 and TRBJ2-1; TRBD2 matches 9 bases. CDR1 KGHSH and CDR2 LQKENI come from the germline V gene. The CDR3 totals 17 residues. The trim removed 3 bases at V and 8 bases at J, leaving 14 bases unmatched. CDR3 DNA: TGTGCCAGCTCACCGATGGTAGCGGGAGAAAACTCCGATGAGCAGTTCTTC. As protein: CASSPMVAGENSDEQFF. The full variable domain, in which reference TRBV18 and TRBJ2-1 provide the parts outside the CDR3, is NAGVMQNPRHLVRRRGQEARLRCSPMKGHSHVYWYRQLPEEGLKFMVYLQKENIIDESGMPKERFSAEFPKEGPSILRIQQVVRGDSAAYFCASSPMVAGENSDEQFFGPGTRLTVL.

J is TRBJ2-3 and V is TRBV13; 9 bases map to TRBD2. Germline V gene data show CDR1 as PRHDT and CDR2 as FYEKMQ (reference sequence). The CDR3 length is 16 residues. V shed 4 bases, J shed 8 bases, and the junction held 13 bases outside the gene matches. The CDR3 spells CASSWLGTSLAGTQYF. CDR3 nucleotide sequence: TGTGCCAGCAGCTGGCTCGGGACTAGCTTGGCAGGTACGCAGTATTTT.

The chain uses TRBV19 and TRBJ2-7; 8 positions agree with TRBD1. The germline CDR1 and CDR2 sequences are LNHDA and SQIVND (reference sequence). V shed 3 bases and J 7 bases; nucleotides not matched to a gene: 5. The CDR3 totals 13 residues. The CDR3 DNA is TGTGCCAGTAGTATGACAGGGGTCGGAGAGCAGTACTTC. Residues: CASSMTGVGEQYF.

The chain links TRBV5-1 to TRBJ2-7, with a possible D match to TRBD1 (5 bases). This CDR3 is built from 14 residues. Germline loops: CDR1 SGHRS, CDR2 YFSETQ. V was cut by 2 bases and J by 4 bases, with 13 bases left in between. CDR3 residues: CASSLQDEKYEQYF. The CDR3, as DNA: TGCGCCAGCAGCTTACAGGACGAAAAATACGAGCAGTACTTC.

The J gene is TRBJ1-2, the V gene TRBV5-6; D is uncertain. CDR3 length: 12 amino acids. Trimming shortened V by 0 bases and J by 7 bases, and 7 bases separated the two germline ends. The V gene's germline CDR1 is SGHDT and CDR2 YYEEEE. The CDR3, as DNA: TGTGCCAGCAGCTTGGTGGCAGGTGGCTACACCTTC. Its translation: CASSLVAGGYTF.